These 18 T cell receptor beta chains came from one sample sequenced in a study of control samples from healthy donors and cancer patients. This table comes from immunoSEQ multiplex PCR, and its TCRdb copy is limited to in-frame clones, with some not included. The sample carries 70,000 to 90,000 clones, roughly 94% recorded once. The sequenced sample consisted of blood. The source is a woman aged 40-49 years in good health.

CDR3 bases: TGTGCCAGCAGAAAGAGTAGGAAACAGGGAAGCTATAATTCACCCCTCCACTTT. Its protein product is CASRKSRKQGSYNSPLHF. The J gene is TRBJ1-6, the V gene TRBV25-1; maybe TRBD1 (6 bases). From germline, CDR1 is MGHDK and CDR2 SYGVNS. This CDR3 contains 18 residues. V was clipped by 6 bases and J by 3 bases, with 21 bases between them.

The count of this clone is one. The CDR3, as DNA: TGTGCCAGCAGTTTAAGTAGCGGGGTCATGAATGAGCAGTTCTTC. It yields the protein CASSLSSGVMNEQFF. This chain links TRBV27 with TRBJ2-1; TRBD2 agrees at 8 bases. Germline CDR1 is MNHEY and CDR2 is SMNVEV (reference sequence). The CDR3 is 15 amino acids. V lost 2 bases to trimming and J lost 7 bases; unmatched junction nucleotides: 7.

The CDR3 reads CASSYLTGEEDEQYF. For the CDR3, the DNA is TGTGCCAGCAGTTACCTGACAGGGGAGGAGGACGAGCAGTACTTC. The chain links TRBV6-5 to TRBJ2-7; 8 bases match TRBD1. Germline V gene data show CDR1 as MNHEY and CDR2 as SVGAGI. Trimming removed 2 bases from V and 5 bases from J; junction bases left unmatched: 8. CDR3 size: 15 residues.

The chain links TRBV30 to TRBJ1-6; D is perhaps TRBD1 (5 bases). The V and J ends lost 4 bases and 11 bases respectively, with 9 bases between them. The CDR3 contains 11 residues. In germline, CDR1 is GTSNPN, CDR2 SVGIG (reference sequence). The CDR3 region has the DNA TGTGCCTGGAAGCAGGGAACACCCCTCCACTTT. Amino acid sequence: CAWKQGTPLHF.

The CDR3 loop reads CASSDVRYEQYF. DNA for the CDR3: TGTGCCAGCAGTGACGTCCGCTACGAGCAGTACTTC. V usage is TRBV2 and J usage is TRBJ2-7; D is ambiguous. The V and J ends lost 3 bases and 3 bases respectively, with 6 bases between them. Looked up from germline, CDR1 is SNHLY and CDR2 is FYNNEI. This CDR3 is built from 12 residues.

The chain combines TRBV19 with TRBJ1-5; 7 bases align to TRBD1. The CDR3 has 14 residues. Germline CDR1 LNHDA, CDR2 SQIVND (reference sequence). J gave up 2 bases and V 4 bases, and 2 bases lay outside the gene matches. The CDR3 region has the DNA TGTGCCAGTAGTAGCAGGGGGGGCAATCAGCCCCAGCATTTT. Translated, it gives CASSSRGGNQPQHF.

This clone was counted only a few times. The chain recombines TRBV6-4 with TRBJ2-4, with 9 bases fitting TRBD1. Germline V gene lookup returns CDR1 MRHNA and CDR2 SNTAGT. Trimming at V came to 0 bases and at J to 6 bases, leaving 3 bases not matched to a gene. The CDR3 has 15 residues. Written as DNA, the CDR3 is TGTGCCAGCAGTGACTCGGACAGGGGTGCAAACATTCAGTACTTC. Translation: CASSDSDRGANIQYF.

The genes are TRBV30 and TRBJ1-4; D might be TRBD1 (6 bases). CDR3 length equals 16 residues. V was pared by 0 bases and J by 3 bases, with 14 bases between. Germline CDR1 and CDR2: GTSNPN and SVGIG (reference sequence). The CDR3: CAWSVDFRGPNEKLFF. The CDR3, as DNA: TGTGCCTGGAGTGTCGACTTCCGGGGGCCTAATGAAAAACTGTTTTTT.

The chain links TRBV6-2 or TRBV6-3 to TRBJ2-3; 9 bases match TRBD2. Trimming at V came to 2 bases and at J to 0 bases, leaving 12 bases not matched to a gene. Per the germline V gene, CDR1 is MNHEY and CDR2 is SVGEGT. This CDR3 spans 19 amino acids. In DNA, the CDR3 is TGTGCCAGCAGTTACCCCTCTAGCGGGGACTCCTCTAGCACAGATACGCAGTATTTT. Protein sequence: CASSYPSSGDSSSTDTQYF.

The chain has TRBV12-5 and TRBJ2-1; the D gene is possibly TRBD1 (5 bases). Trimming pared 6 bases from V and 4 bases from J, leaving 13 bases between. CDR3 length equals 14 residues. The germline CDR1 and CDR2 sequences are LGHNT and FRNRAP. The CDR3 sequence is CASGPADTYNEQFF. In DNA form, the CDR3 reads TGTGCTAGTGGCCCCGCGGACACTTACAATGAGCAGTTCTTC.

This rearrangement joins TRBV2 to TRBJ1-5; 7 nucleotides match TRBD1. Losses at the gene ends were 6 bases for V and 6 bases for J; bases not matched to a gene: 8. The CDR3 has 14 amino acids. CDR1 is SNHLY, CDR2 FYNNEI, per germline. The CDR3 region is CASRDVAGGQPQHF. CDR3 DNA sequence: TGTGCCAGCAGAGACGTGGCAGGGGGTCAGCCCCAGCATTTT.

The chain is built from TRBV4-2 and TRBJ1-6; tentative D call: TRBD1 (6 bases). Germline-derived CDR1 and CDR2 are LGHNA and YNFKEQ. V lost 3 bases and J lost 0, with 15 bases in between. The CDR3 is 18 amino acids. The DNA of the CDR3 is TGTGCCAGCAGCCAGGAGGGTACAGGGAGCTCCTATAATTCACCCCTCCACTTT. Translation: CASSQEGTGSSYNSPLHF.

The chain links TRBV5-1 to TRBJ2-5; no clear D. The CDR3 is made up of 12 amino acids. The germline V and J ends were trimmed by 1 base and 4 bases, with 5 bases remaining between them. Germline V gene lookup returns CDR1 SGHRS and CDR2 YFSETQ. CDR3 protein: CASSLFPETQYF. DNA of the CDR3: TGCGCCAGCAGCTTGTTCCCAGAGACCCAGTACTTC.

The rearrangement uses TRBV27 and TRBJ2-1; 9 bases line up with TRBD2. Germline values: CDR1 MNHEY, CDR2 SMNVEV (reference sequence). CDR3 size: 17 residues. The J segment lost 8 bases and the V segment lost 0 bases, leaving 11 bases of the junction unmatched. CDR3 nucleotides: TGTGCCAGCAGTTTATCGGGCGTATCTAGCGGGAAGCATGAGCAGTTCTTC. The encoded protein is CASSLSGVSSGKHEQFF.

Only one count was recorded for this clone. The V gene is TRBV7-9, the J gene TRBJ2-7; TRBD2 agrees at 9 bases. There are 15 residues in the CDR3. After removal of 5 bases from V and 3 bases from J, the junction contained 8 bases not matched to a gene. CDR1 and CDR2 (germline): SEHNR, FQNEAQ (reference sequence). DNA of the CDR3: TGTGCCAGCAGCCGTTGGACTAGCGACTTCTACGAGCAGTACTTC. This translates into CASSRWTSDFYEQYF. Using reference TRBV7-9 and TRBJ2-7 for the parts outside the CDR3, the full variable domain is DTGVSQNPRHKITKRGQNVTFRCDPISEHNRLYWYRQTLGQGPEFLTYFQNEAQLEKSRLLSDRFSAERPKGSFSTLEIQRTEQGDSAMYLCASSRWTSDFYEQYFGPGTRLTVT.

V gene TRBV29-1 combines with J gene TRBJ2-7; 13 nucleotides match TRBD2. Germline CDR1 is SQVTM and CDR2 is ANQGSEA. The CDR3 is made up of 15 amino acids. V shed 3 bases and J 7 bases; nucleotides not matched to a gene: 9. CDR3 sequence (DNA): TGCAGCGTTGATTCCGGGACTAGCGGGGAAATTGAGCAGTACTTC. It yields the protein CSVDSGTSGEIEQYF.

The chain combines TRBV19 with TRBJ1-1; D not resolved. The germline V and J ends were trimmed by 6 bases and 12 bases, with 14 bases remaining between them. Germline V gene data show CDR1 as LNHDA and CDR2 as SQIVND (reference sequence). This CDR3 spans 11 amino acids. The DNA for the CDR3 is TGTGCCAGTAGAGAGGCGACAAAAACTTTCTTT. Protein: CASREATKTFF.

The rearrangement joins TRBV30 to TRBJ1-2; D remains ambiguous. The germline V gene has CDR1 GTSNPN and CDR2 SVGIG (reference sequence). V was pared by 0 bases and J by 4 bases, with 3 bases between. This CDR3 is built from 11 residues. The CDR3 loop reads CAWSVGYGYTF. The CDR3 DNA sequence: TGTGCCTGGAGTGTCGGCTATGGCTACACCTTC.